This T cell receptor (beta chain) is from a study of post-analysis software for immune sequencing data. Study information: Progressive-relapsing, secondary progressive and relapsing-remitting multiple sclerosis were among the disease courses included.

This clonotype occurred a few times. Its cognate antigen is unknown. Unique molecular identifiers were carried by the TCR beta cDNA libraries. TCRdb ran MiXCR on the PCR reads and lists one entry per CDR3 protein. The sample consists of about 770,000 distinct CDR3 sequences, about half of them appearing once. The CDR3 consists of 16 residues. Germline trimming cut 2 bases from V and 5 bases from J; bases unmatched to any gene: 11. Per germline, CDR1 SQVTM and CDR2 ANQGSEA. General observations from the study: F measure grouped same-batch samples tightly together. The study found TRBV5-6, TRBV5-1 and TRBV20-1 among roughly 5 TRBV segments more frequent in patients than controls.

The receptor was derived from a girl aged 5-17 years with multiple sclerosis. The V and J genes are TRBV29-1 and TRBJ2-5; 10 bases are a match to TRBD1. Sequences were obtained from blood. CDR3 loop: CSVELVTGGLVETQYF. In DNA form, the CDR3 reads TGCAGCGTTGAACTGGTGACAGGGGGCTTGGTGGAGACCCAGTACTTC.